Listed below are T cell receptor beta chains from one sample, sequenced in a study of blood T cell repertoires in COVID-19. Method: immunoSEQ multiplex PCR; TCRdb's copy keeps in-frame clones and lacks some. Among around 330,000 clones listed, about 88% were seen once. The sequenced sample consisted of PBMCs or T cells enriched from blood (not recorded which). The receptors originated from a man between 60 and 70 years old who had recovered from COVID-19. Each CDR3 is given without its conserved first and last residue. The order of the fields is CDR3 length, V gene, J gene, CDR3 protein.

>11|TRBV6-5|TRBJ2-7
ASRGQGAYEQY
>13|TRBV6-5|TRBJ1-5
ASSYSGNSNQPQH
>17|TRBV4-2|TRBJ2-1
ASSQTGLAGGGRGNEQF
>12|TRBV18|TRBJ2-5
ASSPRGQQETQY
>14|TRBV5-4|TRBJ1-2
ASSLAGQGFNYGYT
>13|TRBV6-5|TRBJ1-6
ASRGRDLRNSPLH
>13|TRBV19|TRBJ2-3
ASSMRAYPPDTQY
>12|TRBV9|TRBJ2-3
ASMKDSHTDTQY
>11|TRBV6-5|TRBJ2-1
ASRAGAHNEQF
>16|TRBV21-1|TRBJ1-1
ASSKKPPPRRLHTEAF
>12|TRBV30|TRBJ2-3
AWIPGLALDTQY
>12|TRBV5-1|TRBJ2-1
ASTGQPGENEQF
>14|TRBV7-2|TRBJ1-1
ASSPYGTRRDTEAF
>11|TRBV5-4|TRBJ2-1
ASSLPRVPEQF
>15|TRBV6-2/TRBV6-3|TRBJ2-1
ASSTNRPSHSYNEQF
>14|TRBV7-3|TRBJ2-1
ASSLTAGGSYNEQF
>12|TRBV7-2|TRBJ2-4
ASSPILAKNIQY
>13|TRBV21-1|TRBJ1-1
ASSIYNRVYTEAF
>13|TRBV18|TRBJ1-5
ASSQDSYSNQPQH
>11|TRBV29-1|TRBJ1-1
SVAPSGGTEAF
>12|TRBV7-3|TRBJ2-7
ASSPDRGFYEQY
>11|TRBV6-5|TRBJ2-7
ASSYTSSYEQY
>11|TRBV15|TRBJ2-5
ATSRELAETQY
>11|TRBV29-1|TRBJ1-5
SVRSGMNQPQH
>13|TRBV18|TRBJ1-5
ASSPGRGLIQPQH
>10|TRBV6-6|TRBJ2-7
ASTQFPYEQY
>14|TRBV10-1|TRBJ2-3
ASSESGDRVTDTQY
>10|TRBV5-4|TRBJ2-2
ASSLYSGELF
>11|TRBV6-2/TRBV6-3|TRBJ1-2
ASSYLTGYGYT
>12|TRBV9|TRBJ2-4
ASSDGTGKNIQY
>12|TRBV7-9|TRBJ2-1
ASSLGTSYNEQF
>13|TRBV2|TRBJ2-6
ASRPDRTGANVLT
>14|TRBV7-8|TRBJ1-2
ASSSSPAGANYGYT
>18|TRBV5-1|TRBJ2-2
ASSPRSQTSGRFDTGELF
>14|TRBV2|TRBJ2-7
ASSPYIRGPSYEQY
>13|TRBV25-1|TRBJ1-4
ASSEFRGGDEKLF
>12|TRBV2|TRBJ1-1
ASSDWQMNTEAF
>14|TRBV3-1/TRBV3-2|TRBJ2-5
ASSQLRDRGRETQY
>10|TRBV30|TRBJ1-5
AWAVGNQPQH
>14|TRBV7-2|TRBJ1-2
ASSRGTGEVVGGYT
>12|TRBV18|TRBJ2-7
ASSPRDRGYEQY
>13|TRBV7-2|TRBJ2-1
ASSGRGVTYNEQF
>10|TRBV2|TRBJ1-6
ASSGQYSPLH
>13|TRBV9|TRBJ1-2
ASSVGGTGNYGYT
>13|TRBV14|TRBJ2-1
ASSHRTSSYNEQF
>13|TRBV2|TRBJ2-2
ASSEGGTSGLELF
>12|TRBV6-5|TRBJ1-1
ASSISGMGAEAF
>12|TRBV5-1|TRBJ2-7
ASSPDRGIYEQY
>14|TRBV25-1|TRBJ2-3
ASSAQGTGDTDTQY
>14|TRBV15|TRBJ1-6
ATSRVAGIHNSPLH
>12|TRBV11-2|TRBJ1-1
ASSRGQGYTEAF
>11|TRBV5-8|TRBJ1-2
ASSLESGSGYT
>12|TRBV5-6|TRBJ1-1
ASERTGRDTEAF
>11|TRBV5-1|TRBJ2-3
ASSLAREDTQY
>13|TRBV6-1|TRBJ1-5
ASSEGGVGNQPQH
>15|TRBV2|TRBJ2-7
ASSEGLQGLAGYEQY
>12|TRBV6-6|TRBJ1-5
ASSSPGGNQPQH